The 27 T cell receptor beta chains below come from one sample, sequenced in a study of T cell responses to AZD1222 COVID-19 vaccine. Profiled with immunoSEQ multiplex PCR; TCRdb holds only in-frame clones, not every one. The sample has 150,000 or so clones; 92% are singletons. The specimen was peripheral blood, collected on day 0 of AZD1222 vaccination. These receptors originate from an adult in good health.

The rearrangement links TRBV28 to TRBJ1-6; D not certain. Germline V gene data show CDR1 as MDHEN and CDR2 as SYDVKM. Trimming took 7 bases from V and 0 from J, leaving 7 bases between them. There are 14 residues in the CDR3. In nucleotides, the CDR3 is TGTGCCAGCATTGGAGACTCCTATAATTCACCCCTCCACTTT. It encodes CASIGDSYNSPLHF.

The chain links TRBV5-6 to TRBJ1-2, with 7 bases matching TRBD1. Germline values: CDR1 SGHDT, CDR2 YYEEEE. V gave up 4 bases and J gave up 2 bases; unmatched junction bases: 2. The CDR3 consists of 13 residues. Written as DNA, the CDR3 is TGTGCCAGCAGCCCAGGGGGGAACTATGGCTACACCTTC. This gives the protein CASSPGGNYGYTF.

This clone appeared a single time. This rearrangement joins TRBV12-3 or TRBV12-4 to TRBJ2-7; D perhaps matches TRBD2 (6 bases). The CDR3 has 12 residues. V lost 4 bases and J 6 bases, leaving 10 bases between the germline ends. This CDR3 is CASSSLGGEQYF. The CDR3 DNA follows: TGTGCCAGCAGTTCCCTGGGGGGCGAGCAGTACTTC.

This chain joins TRBV7-8 and TRBJ1-3; no firm D call. This CDR3 contains 12 residues. Looked up from germline, CDR1 is SGHVS and CDR2 is FQNEAQ. V was pared by 1 base and J by 3 bases, with 1 base between. The CDR3 bases are TGTGCCAGCAGCTTAGTTGGAAACACCATATATTTT. It codes for CASSLVGNTIYF.

For the CDR3, the DNA is TGTGCCAGCAATTGGGCGGATGAGGAAAAACTGTTTTTT. The encoded protein is CASNWADEEKLFF. This sequence joins TRBV2 and TRBJ1-4; D is uncertain. CDR3 length: 13 residues. Deletions cut 7 bases from V and 8 bases from J, with 14 bases between. Germline loops: CDR1 SNHLY, CDR2 FYNNEI.

V is TRBV5-1 and J is TRBJ2-3; 9 nucleotides agree with TRBD2. Per germline, CDR1 SGHRS and CDR2 YFSETQ. The J segment lost 5 bases and the V segment lost 4 bases, leaving 8 bases of the junction unmatched. The CDR3 extends over 15 amino acids. The CDR3 DNA follows: TGCGCCAGCAGCCTGAGCGGGGGGCTCGGAGATACGCAGTATTTT. Its translation is CASSLSGGLGDTQYF.

The chain recombines TRBV5-1 with TRBJ1-1; no reliable D call. CDR3 length: 14 residues. The ends were cut back, 3 bases at V and 2 bases at J, with 11 bases in the middle. The germline gives CDR1 SGHRS, CDR2 YFSETQ. CDR3 nucleotides: TGCGCCAGCAGCTCACACAGAGTAAACACTGAAGCTTTCTTT. Translating it yields CASSSHRVNTEAFF.

V gene TRBV7-9 combines with J gene TRBJ2-7, with 10 bases fitting TRBD1. There are 16 residues in the CDR3. Germline CDR1 SEHNR, CDR2 FQNEAQ (reference sequence). J was trimmed by 3 bases and V by 3 bases; bases with no gene match: 8. CDR3 DNA sequence: TGTGCCAGCAGCTTGACAGGGGGCGGTCGTGTCTACGAGCAGTACTTC. This encodes CASSLTGGGRVYEQYF. Drawing the rest from reference TRBV7-9 and TRBJ2-7, the complete variable domain is DTGVSQNPRHKITKRGQNVTFRCDPISEHNRLYWYRQTLGQGPEFLTYFQNEAQLEKSRLLSDRFSAERPKGSFSTLEIQRTEQGDSAMYLCASSLTGGGRVYEQYFGPGTRLTVT.

In its sample, this clone was seen once. V and J are TRBV7-2 and TRBJ1-4; the D is unclear. CDR3 length equals 14 residues. The V gene's germline CDR1 is SGHTA and CDR2 FQGNSA. Trimming stripped 5 bases from V and 7 bases from J, with 14 bases between. The chain's CDR3 is CASSLGSSSEKLFF. The CDR3 DNA reads TGTGCCAGCAGCCTGGGGTCCTCGAGTGAAAAACTGTTTTTT.

This chain links TRBV18 with TRBJ1-1, with TRBD1 as a possible D gene (6 bases). V was trimmed by 2 bases and J by 3 bases, leaving 13 bases between them. The CDR3 length is 15 residues. The V gene's germline CDR1 is KGHSH and CDR2 LQKENI. In nucleotides, the CDR3 is TGTGCCAGCTCACCAATCGAGGGGGAGTACACTGAAGCTTTCTTT. Its translation: CASSPIEGEYTEAFF.

The chain links TRBV3-1 (or the pseudogene TRBV3-2) to TRBJ2-5; D remains ambiguous. Germline V gene data show CDR1 as LGHDT and CDR2 as YNNKEL (reference sequence). The CDR3 has 15 amino acids. Trimming removed 0 bases from V and 5 bases from J, with 13 bases in between. The CDR3, as DNA: TGTGCCAGCAGCCAAGATGTAGCTGGGCGGGAGACCCAGTACTTC. Translating gives CASSQDVAGRETQYF.

This rearrangement joins TRBV7-2 to TRBJ1-1; TRBD1 is a possible D gene (6 bases). From germline, CDR1 is SGHTA and CDR2 FQGNSA. The CDR3 is 13 residues long. With 5 bases removed from V and 5 bases from J, the gap between germline ends came to 12 bases. CDR3 protein: CASSPRTATEAFF. CDR3 sequence (DNA): TGTGCCAGCAGCCCGAGGACAGCGACTGAAGCTTTCTTT.

The rearrangement links TRBV12-3 or TRBV12-4 to TRBJ2-5; no clear D. The CDR3 is made up of 13 amino acids. Trimming removed 6 bases at V and 2 bases at J, with 10 bases between. CDR3 amino acids: CASSDHTQETQYF. The CDR3, as DNA: TGTGCCAGCAGCGACCATACGCAAGAGACCCAGTACTTC.

The table lists this clone with a count of one. The rearrangement joins TRBV14 to TRBJ2-5; D perhaps matches TRBD1 (5 bases). This CDR3 has 14 residues. V was trimmed by 0 bases and J by 7 bases, leaving 12 bases between them. The germline gives CDR1 SGHDN, CDR2 FVKESK. The CDR3 region has the DNA TGTGCCAGCAGCCAAGATGGGGCATCGGGGACCCAGTACTTC. It specifies CASSQDGASGTQYF.

The chain links TRBV12-3 or TRBV12-4 to TRBJ2-1; no reliable D call. The CDR3 covers 12 residues. V lost 7 bases, J lost 9 bases, and 13 bases lay in between. CDR3 nucleotides: TGTGCCAGCACTCACCTAGTGAGTGAGCAGTTCTTC. Translation: CASTHLVSEQFF.

V gene TRBV3-1 (or the pseudogene TRBV3-2) combines with J gene TRBJ1-5; unclear D gene. The CDR3 runs to 15 residues. The germline CDR1 and CDR2 sequences are LGHDT and YNNKEL (reference sequence). V was pared by 0 bases and J by 3 bases, with 9 bases between. The CDR3 coding sequence is TGTGCCAGCAGCCAAGACGCGACGGACAATCAGCCCCAGCATTTT. Translation: CASSQDATDNQPQHF.

CDR3 protein: CASSILPWAATLYSNQPQHF. The CDR3 coding sequence is TGTGCCAGTAGTATCCTGCCGTGGGCGGCGACCCTTTATAGCAATCAGCCCCAGCATTTT. This chain uses TRBV19 with TRBJ1-5; no firm D call. The CDR3 contains 20 residues. In germline, CDR1 is LNHDA, CDR2 SQIVND (reference sequence). The V end lost 3 bases, the J end lost 0 bases, and 24 bases lay between the germline ends.

This clone was observed a handful of times. The chain recombines TRBV6-2 or TRBV6-3 with TRBJ2-6; D unresolved. This CDR3 has 18 amino acids. V lost 4 bases, J lost 0 bases, and 16 bases lay in between. Germline CDR1 is MNHEY and CDR2 is SVGEGT. Here the CDR3 DNA reads TGTGCCAGCAGTTGGGTGGTGGTCGCCACCTCTGGGGCCAACGTCCTGACTTTC. Protein: CASSWVVVATSGANVLTF.

The V and J genes are TRBV6-5 and TRBJ1-2, with D tentatively TRBD1 (6 bases). Germline V lookup: CDR1 MNHEY, CDR2 SVGAGI. Trimming stripped 5 bases from V and 6 bases from J, with 10 bases between. This CDR3 has 12 residues. The CDR3 loop is CASSTGNNGYTF. Written as DNA, the CDR3 is TGTGCCAGCAGTACAGGGAACAATGGCTACACCTTC.

This rearrangement joins TRBV10-3 to TRBJ2-1, with 12 bases lining up with TRBD2. The CDR3 length is 14 residues. The V gene's germline CDR1 is ENHRY and CDR2 SYGVKD. V lost 10 bases and J lost 4; bases outside the gene matches: 5. The CDR3 coding sequence is TGTGCCACCGAGACTAGCGGGGGATACAATGAGCAGTTCTTC. Protein sequence: CATETSGGYNEQFF.

This chain links TRBV5-1 with TRBJ1-6; the D is unclear. Trimming took off 4 bases at V and 0 bases at J, with 11 bases between the two ends. The germline V gene has CDR1 SGHRS and CDR2 YFSETQ. CDR3 length equals 16 residues. The CDR3: CASSPRESSYNSPLHF. The CDR3 nucleotides are TGCGCCAGCAGCCCAAGGGAGAGCTCCTATAATTCACCCCTCCACTTT. Drawing the rest from reference TRBV5-1 and TRBJ1-6, the complete variable domain is KAGVTQTPRYLIKTRGQQVTLSCSPISGHRSVSWYQQTPGQGLQFLFEYFSETQRNKGNFPGRFSGRQFSNSRSEMNVSTLELGDSALYLCASSPRESSYNSPLHFGNGTRLTVT.

This clone was seen more than once but under ten times. The gene calls are TRBV6-5 and TRBJ2-5, with D maybe TRBD1 (6 bases). The V gene lost 6 bases and the J gene lost 5 bases, with 19 bases spanning the gap. This CDR3 has 15 residues. The V gene's germline CDR1 is MNHEY and CDR2 SVGAGI. The CDR3 loop is CASSQNQGPAETQYF. DNA for the CDR3: TGTGCCAGCAGCCAAAACCAGGGGCCCGCGGAGACCCAGTACTTC.

CDR3 in DNA: TGTGCCAGTAGCGCCTCCCAGGGCCACTACGAGCAGTACTTC. It translates to CASSASQGHYEQYF. This chain links TRBV19 with TRBJ2-7; weak D call: TRBD1 (5 bases). Trimming removed 6 bases from V and 3 bases from J, with 15 bases in between. This CDR3 contains 14 residues. Germline V CDR1 and CDR2: LNHDA, SQIVND (reference sequence).

The chain has TRBV14 and TRBJ1-2, with D possibly matching TRBD1 (6 bases). From germline, CDR1 is SGHDN and CDR2 FVKESK. CDR3 size: 14 residues. V was shortened by 1 base and J by 6 bases, with 12 bases between the two germline ends. In DNA form, the CDR3 reads TGTGCCAGCAGCCAAGTATACAGGGCCGATGGCTACACCTTC. Protein sequence: CASSQVYRADGYTF.

This clone was seen only a few times. This sequence joins TRBV7-2 and TRBJ1-5; TRBD1 aligns across 7 bases. CDR1 and CDR2 (germline): SGHTA, FQGNSA. The CDR3 sequence is 14 residues long. With V trimmed by 5 bases and J by 4 bases, 5 bases remained unmatched. The CDR3 DNA sequence: TGTGCCAGCAGCCGGACAGGAGAAAATCAGCCCCAGCATTTT. Its translation is CASSRTGENQPQHF.

About this clone itself: One end of the junction varies from germline; a read error may be responsible. The chain uses TRBV7-7 and TRBJ2-7; 9 bases align to TRBD1. Germline V gives CDR1 SSHAT, CDR2 FNYEAQ (reference sequence). The CDR3 is 16 amino acids. CDR3 loop: CASSPRPPGQGYEQYF. CDR3 DNA sequence: TGTGCTAGCAGCCCACGACCACCGGGACAGGGCTACGAGCAGTACTTC.

The chain employs TRBV4-1 and TRBJ1-1, with TRBD1 identical over 9 bases. This CDR3 is 16 amino acids long. Germline V gives CDR1 MGHRA, CDR2 YSYEKL. Trimming removed 4 bases from V and 4 bases from J; junction bases left unmatched: 10. The CDR3 loop reads CASSRTPGQGATEAFF. The CDR3 bases are TGCGCCAGCAGCCGAACGCCGGGACAGGGCGCCACTGAAGCTTTCTTT.